This entry lists 27 T cell receptor beta chains sequenced from one sample in a study of blood T cell repertoires in COVID-19 (dated by TCRdb to 2018 to 2021). Library preparation employed the immunoSEQ multiplex PCR assay. TCRdb carries this immuneACCESS record with in-frame sequences only. Its versions omit some clonotypes, under half of them owing to an unresolved V gene in the studies checked, with the rest unexplained. This sample gives some 430,000 clones in total; 80% to 95% of them show up just once. The ten largest clones capture 0.55% to 0.75% of the sample. Sequencing was carried out using PBMCs or T cells enriched from blood (not recorded which). These receptors came from a man between 18 and 29 years old who had recovered from COVID-19.

V usage is TRBV20-1 and J usage is TRBJ2-3, with a weak D call TRBD2 (6 bases). Trimming removed 3 bases at V and 3 bases at J, with 10 bases between. CDR3 length: 13 amino acids. From germline, CDR1 is DFQATT and CDR2 SNEGSKA (reference sequence). The CDR3 nucleotides are TGCAGTGCTAGTAGCGGTGAAACAGATACGCAGTATTTT. Its protein product is CSASSGETDTQYF.

This rearrangement joins TRBV6-5 to TRBJ1-1; weak D call: TRBD1 (5 bases). V gave up 6 bases and J gave up 1 base, with 9 bases separating them. Germline V gene data show CDR1 as MNHEY and CDR2 as SVGAGI. This CDR3 has 13 residues. The CDR3 nucleotides are TGTGCCAGCAGCAGGACACGGAACACTGAAGCTTTCTTT. Its translation is CASSRTRNTEAFF.

The rearrangement joins TRBV5-1 to TRBJ2-7; tentatively, D is TRBD1 (6 bases). In germline, CDR1 is SGHRS, CDR2 YFSETQ. The V gene lost 3 bases and the J gene lost 6 bases, with 16 bases spanning the gap. The CDR3 is made up of 14 amino acids. CDR3 in DNA: TGCGCCAGCAGCTCTCAGACAGGTACGGGCGAGCAGTACTTC. Translating gives CASSSQTGTGEQYF.

The J gene is TRBJ2-7, the V gene TRBV27, with D possibly being TRBD1 (6 bases). The CDR3 length is 14 residues. CDR1 is MNHEY and CDR2 is SMNVEV in the germline V gene (reference sequence). Trimming stripped 4 bases from V and 0 bases from J, with 10 bases between. CDR3 residues: CASSYADSSYEQYF. CDR3 in DNA: TGTGCCAGCAGTTATGCGGACAGCTCCTACGAGCAGTACTTC.

The chain carries TRBV9 and TRBJ1-5; D not certain. The length of the CDR3 is 15 residues. Germline CDR1 SGDLS, CDR2 YYNGEE. V lost 3 bases to trimming and J lost 0 bases, with 10 bases between them. CDR3 region: CASSAGGISNQPQHF. The CDR3 DNA follows: TGTGCCAGCAGCGCCGGCGGGATTAGCAATCAGCCCCAGCATTTT.

There are a few counts of this clone. CDR3 coding DNA: TGCGCCAGCAGCTTGAACCGGGACAGCTCCCTTAGCACAGATACGCAGTATTTT. Its translation is CASSLNRDSSLSTDTQYF. V usage is TRBV5-1 and J usage is TRBJ2-3; TRBD1 matches at 7 bases. The CDR3 is 18 amino acids. The ends lost 1 base at V and 0 bases at J; junction bases unmatched: 11. In germline, CDR1 is SGHRS, CDR2 YFSETQ.

The CDR3 coding sequence is TGTGCCAGCAGCCAGGCCGATGTCAATGAGCAGTTCTTC. Protein: CASSQADVNEQFF. This chain connects TRBV4-2 to TRBJ2-1, with unresolved D. Per the germline V gene, CDR1 is LGHNA and CDR2 is YNFKEQ. The CDR3 spans 13 residues. Deletions cut 3 bases from V and 6 bases from J, with 9 bases between.

This rearrangement joins TRBV27 to TRBJ2-1; weak D call: TRBD2 (6 bases). Trimming removed 3 bases from V and 7 bases from J, with 13 bases in between. Germline V gene lookup returns CDR1 MNHEY and CDR2 SMNVEV (reference sequence). The CDR3 is made up of 14 amino acids. The CDR3 sequence: CASSFEGLENEQFF. CDR3 nucleotides: TGTGCCAGCAGTTTCGAGGGACTTGAAAATGAGCAGTTCTTC.

The rearrangement links TRBV18 to TRBJ2-3; no definite D call. Germline values: CDR1 KGHSH, CDR2 LQKENI. Trimming pared 0 bases from V and 5 bases from J, leaving 6 bases between. The CDR3 totals 13 residues. The CDR3 DNA sequence: TGTGCCAGCTCACCACCTCCGAGAGATACGCAGTATTTT. It is translated as CASSPPPRDTQYF.

V gene TRBV5-1 combines with J gene TRBJ2-5; 7 nucleotides match TRBD1. CDR3 length: 15 residues. V shed 3 bases and J 5 bases; nucleotides not matched to a gene: 10. Per the germline V gene, CDR1 is SGHRS and CDR2 is YFSETQ. The CDR3 DNA follows: TGCGCCAGCAGCTCGTATAGACAGGGTGTGGAGACCCAGTACTTC. This sequence encodes CASSSYRQGVETQYF.

This chain connects TRBV6-1 to TRBJ1-5, with 9 nucleotides matching TRBD1. The V gene end was trimmed by 2 bases and the J gene end by 7 bases; junction bases not matched to a gene: 6. Germline CDR1 reads MNHNS; CDR2 reads SASEGT. The CDR3 is made up of 15 amino acids. The CDR3 sequence is CASSESGTGYQPQHF. The CDR3 bases are TGTGCCAGCAGTGAATCAGGGACAGGGTACCAGCCCCAGCATTTT.

The table lists this clone with a count of one. The chain employs TRBV30 and TRBJ1-6; the match to TRBD1 covers 9 bases. Germline V CDR1 and CDR2: GTSNPN, SVGIG (reference sequence). The J segment lost 7 bases and the V segment lost 5 bases, leaving 6 bases of the junction unmatched. The CDR3 consists of 14 residues. The CDR3 spells CAWAADRGNSPLHF. CDR3 coding DNA: TGTGCCTGGGCGGCTGACAGGGGGAATTCACCCCTCCACTTT. The entire variable domain, with the rest obtained from reference TRBV30 and TRBJ1-6, is as follows: SQTIHQWPATLVQPVGSPLSLECTVEGTSNPNLYWYRQAAGRGLQLLFYSVGIGQISSEVPQNLSASRPQDRQFILSSKKLLLSDSGFYLCAWAADRGNSPLHFGNGTRLTVT.

The chain combines TRBV18 with TRBJ2-1; 8 bases fit TRBD1. The CDR3 is 13 amino acids. CDR1 KGHSH and CDR2 LQKENI come from the germline V gene. With V trimmed by 2 bases and J by 8 bases, 2 bases remained unmatched. CDR3 amino acids: CASSPGTGDEQFF. The CDR3 bases are TGTGCCAGCTCACCAGGGACAGGCGATGAGCAGTTCTTC.

The rearrangement joins TRBV7-8 to TRBJ1-5; unclear D gene. Between the trimmed V and J ends, which lost 1 base and 7 bases, there was a span of 5 bases. Per the germline V gene, CDR1 is SGHVS and CDR2 is FQNEAQ. The CDR3 is 12 residues long. CDR3 in DNA: TGTGCCAGCAGCTTAGGCCAGCAGCCCCAGCATTTT. Residues: CASSLGQQPQHF.

A single count supports this clone. V gene TRBV7-3 combines with J gene TRBJ1-6; 8 bases match TRBD1. This CDR3 region has 15 residues. Germline CDR1 SGHTA, CDR2 FQGTGA. Germline trimming cut 5 bases from V and 5 bases from J; bases unmatched to any gene: 5. The CDR3 here is CASSLTGADNSPLHF. The CDR3 DNA follows: TGTGCCAGCAGCCTGACAGGGGCCGATAATTCACCCCTCCACTTT.

The gene calls are TRBV6-5 and TRBJ2-7; tentative D call: TRBD2 (6 bases). Trimming shortened V by 0 bases and J by 3 bases, and 9 bases separated the two germline ends. This CDR3 has 14 residues. Germline V lookup: CDR1 MNHEY, CDR2 SVGAGI. The CDR3 region is CASSYSGGDYEQYF. CDR3 DNA: TGTGCCAGCAGTTACTCGGGCGGGGACTACGAGCAGTACTTC.

This clone was recorded only once. The chain couples TRBV6-5 to TRBJ2-1; 14 bases agree with TRBD2. J lost 7 bases, V lost 2 bases, and 4 bases had no gene match. CDR3 length equals 16 residues. The germline CDR1 and CDR2 sequences are MNHEY and SVGAGI. Here the CDR3 DNA reads TGTGCCAGCAGTTACGGGGGACTAGCGGGAGCAAATGAGCAGTTCTTC. Protein sequence: CASSYGGLAGANEQFF.

CDR3 protein: CASSINRGPEAFF. CDR3 sequence (DNA): TGTGCCAGTAGTATAAACAGGGGTCCTGAAGCTTTCTTT. The chain has TRBV19 and TRBJ1-1; 7 nucleotides line up with TRBD1. The CDR3 is 13 amino acids. V lost 2 bases and J lost 6; bases outside the gene matches: 3. In germline, CDR1 is LNHDA, CDR2 SQIVND (reference sequence).

The rearrangement joins TRBV7-2 to TRBJ1-3, with D possibly being TRBD1 (5 bases). The V gene lost 6 bases and the J gene lost 0 bases, with 15 bases spanning the gap. The CDR3 consists of 16 residues. The germline CDR1 and CDR2 sequences are SGHTA and FQGNSA. CDR3 loop: CASRRDSWDSGNTIYF. CDR3 nucleotide sequence: TGTGCCAGCAGACGAGACAGTTGGGACTCTGGAAACACCATATATTTT.

The gene calls are TRBV7-2 and TRBJ1-1; TRBD1 matches at 7 bases. Germline CDR1 SGHTA, CDR2 FQGNSA. The CDR3 extends over 15 amino acids. V lost 5 bases and J lost 6; bases outside the gene matches: 12. The CDR3 region is CASSHRTGQAAEAFF. CDR3 sequence (DNA): TGTGCCAGCAGCCATCGGACAGGACAGGCGGCTGAAGCTTTCTTT.

On this clone itself: The CDR3 carries no conserved terminal phenylalanine or tryptophan, so it likely arises from a read error. It is unclear where the CDR3 begins or ends on the DNA, so no DNA is shown, and the CDR3 is as TCRdb lists it. The chain combines TRBV2 with TRBJ1-2; whether TRBD1, the table's D call, matches the DNA was not checked. The CDR3 is 13 residues long, ends included. Germline CDR1 SNHLY, CDR2 FYNNEI. CDR3 in amino acids: CASSDVRGPLGFE.

The rearrangement uses TRBV7-3 and TRBJ1-1; D remains ambiguous. The CDR3 sequence is 14 residues long. With 5 bases removed from V and 0 bases from J, the gap between germline ends came to 10 bases. CDR1 is SGHTA, CDR2 FQGTGA, per germline. The CDR3 sequence is CASSPQALNTEAFF. In DNA form, the CDR3 reads TGTGCCAGCAGCCCCCAGGCTTTGAACACTGAAGCTTTCTTT.

The chain couples TRBV9 to TRBJ1-2; the match to TRBD1 covers 9 bases. After removal of 3 bases from V and 4 bases from J, the junction contained 13 bases not matched to a gene. Germline V gives CDR1 SGDLS, CDR2 YYNGEE. CDR3 size: 17 residues. CDR3 sequence reads: CASSGPGQGKNRYGYTF. DNA for the CDR3: TGTGCCAGCAGCGGACCGGGACAGGGAAAAAATCGCTATGGCTACACCTTC.

The chain combines TRBV28 with TRBJ2-1; D uncertain. The CDR3 length is 12 residues. The V end lost 5 bases, the J end lost 7 bases, and 9 bases lay between the germline ends. Germline V gene lookup returns CDR1 MDHEN and CDR2 SYDVKM. The CDR3 DNA is TGTGCCAGCAGTCCTGTCGGGAATGAGCAGTTCTTC. The encoded protein is CASSPVGNEQFF.

The chain links TRBV28 to TRBJ2-3; 8 positions match TRBD2. Per germline, CDR1 MDHEN and CDR2 SYDVKM. CDR3 size: 13 residues. Trimming removed 6 bases from V and 6 bases from J; junction bases left unmatched: 5. CDR3 coding DNA: TGTGCCAGCAGCCGTAGCGGGGCGGATACGCAGTATTTT. Translating gives CASSRSGADTQYF.

V is TRBV5-5 and J is TRBJ1-2, with TRBD1 as a possible D gene (5 bases). Germline CDR1 is SGHKS and CDR2 is YYEKEE (reference sequence). Trimming removed 0 bases from V and 2 bases from J, with 14 bases in between. This CDR3 is built from 16 residues. DNA for the CDR3: TGTGCCAGCAGCTTGGGGGCCGACAGTCAGAACTATGGCTACACCTTC. Amino acids: CASSLGADSQNYGYTF. Looking up the rest from reference TRBV5-5 and TRBJ1-2 gives the full variable domain: DAGVTQSPTHLIKTRGQQVTLRCSPISGHKSVSWYQQVLGQGPQFIFQYYEKEERGRGNFPDRFSARQFPNYSSELNVNALLLGDSALYLCASSLGADSQNYGYTFGSGTRLTVV.

J is TRBJ2-4 and V is TRBV11-2, with TRBD2 matching 13 bases. With 4 bases clipped from V and 3 bases from J, the junction kept 12 bases outside the gene matches. The CDR3 is made up of 19 amino acids. Germline CDR1 is SGHAT and CDR2 is FQNNGV. CDR3: CASSSRLAGGKTNKNIQYF. The CDR3 DNA is TGTGCCAGCAGCTCCCGACTAGCGGGGGGCAAGACAAACAAAAACATTCAGTACTTC.